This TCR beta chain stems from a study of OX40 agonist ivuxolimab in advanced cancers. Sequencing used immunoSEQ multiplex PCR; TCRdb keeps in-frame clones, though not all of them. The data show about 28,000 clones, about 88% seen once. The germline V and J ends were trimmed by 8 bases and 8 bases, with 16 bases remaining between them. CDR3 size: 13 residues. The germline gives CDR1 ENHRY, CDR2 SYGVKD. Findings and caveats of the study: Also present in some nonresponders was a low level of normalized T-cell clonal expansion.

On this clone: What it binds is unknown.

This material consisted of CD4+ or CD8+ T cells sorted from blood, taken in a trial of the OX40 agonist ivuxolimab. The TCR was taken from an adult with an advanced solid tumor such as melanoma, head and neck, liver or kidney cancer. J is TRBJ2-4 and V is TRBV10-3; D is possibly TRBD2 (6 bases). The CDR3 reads CAIGPTGGDIQYF. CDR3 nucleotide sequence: TGTGCCATCGGGCCCACCGGCGGGGACATTCAGTACTTC.